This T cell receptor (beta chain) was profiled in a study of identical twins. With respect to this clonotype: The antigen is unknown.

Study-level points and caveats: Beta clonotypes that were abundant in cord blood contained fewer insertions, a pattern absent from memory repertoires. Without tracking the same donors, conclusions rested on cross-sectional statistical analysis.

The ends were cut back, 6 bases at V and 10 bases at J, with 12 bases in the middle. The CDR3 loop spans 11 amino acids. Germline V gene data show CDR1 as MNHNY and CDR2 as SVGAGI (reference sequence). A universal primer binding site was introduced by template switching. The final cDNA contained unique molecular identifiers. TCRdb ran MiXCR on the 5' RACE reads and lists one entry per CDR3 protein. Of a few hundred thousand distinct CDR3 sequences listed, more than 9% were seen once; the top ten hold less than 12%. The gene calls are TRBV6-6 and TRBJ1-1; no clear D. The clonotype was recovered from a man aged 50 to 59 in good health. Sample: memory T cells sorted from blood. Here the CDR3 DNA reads TGTGCCAGCAGCAACCCCCTTGGAGCTTTCTTT. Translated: CASSNPLGAFF.